The clone carrying this T cell receptor beta chain came up once. Its antigen remains unknown. Authors' processing steps: Clinicopathological groups supplied CDR3 differences that were used to build a distant-metastasis classifier for papillary thyroid cancer. Through MiXCR, TCRdb re-clonotyped the PCR reads. These V and J calls are TCRdb output, not the study's own analysis. In the table there are around 21,000 clones, under 45% of which are singletons. The CDR3 consists of 15 residues. V dropped 2 bases and J dropped 5 bases, with 12 bases sitting between them. Per the germline V gene, CDR1 is SGHAT and CDR2 is FQNNGV. There were no patients who had received any treatment before thyroid surgery. The entry originates in a study of metastatic and nonmetastatic thyroid tumors. Study at large: From malignant and benign thyroid patients, repertoires in blood and in tumor or nodule tissue were compared. General observations from the study: Reports indicated that malignant thyroid tumors showed significantly higher TCR beta diversity than benign nodules did, in blood and tumor.

The TCR originated in a female donor with papillary thyroid cancer or a benign thyroid nodule (not recorded which). Some clones in this sample may be carry-over from other donors' samples. The sample taken for sequencing was tumor tissue. The chain links TRBV11-2 to TRBJ2-2; tentative D call: TRBD2 (6 bases). CDR3 residues: CASSLSLARTGELFF. The DNA for the CDR3 is TGTGCCAGCAGCTTATCCCTAGCGCGAACCGGGGAGCTGTTTTTT.